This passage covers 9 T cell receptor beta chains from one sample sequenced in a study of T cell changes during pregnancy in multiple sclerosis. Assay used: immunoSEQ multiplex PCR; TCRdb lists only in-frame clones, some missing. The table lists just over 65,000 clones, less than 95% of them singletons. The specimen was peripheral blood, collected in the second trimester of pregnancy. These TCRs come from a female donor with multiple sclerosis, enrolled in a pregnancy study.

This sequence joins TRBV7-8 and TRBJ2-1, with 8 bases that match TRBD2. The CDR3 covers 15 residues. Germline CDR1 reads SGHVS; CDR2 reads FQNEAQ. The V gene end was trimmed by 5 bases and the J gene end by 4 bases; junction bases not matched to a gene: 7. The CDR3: CASSRGLAEYNEQFF. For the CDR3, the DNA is TGTGCCAGCAGCCGCGGACTAGCAGAGTACAATGAGCAGTTCTTC.

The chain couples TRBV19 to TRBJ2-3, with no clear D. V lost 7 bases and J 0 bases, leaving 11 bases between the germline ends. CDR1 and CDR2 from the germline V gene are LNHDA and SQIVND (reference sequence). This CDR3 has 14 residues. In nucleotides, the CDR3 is TGTGCCAGTAAGGAGACTTCTAGCACAGATACGCAGTATTTT. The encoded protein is CASKETSSTDTQYF.

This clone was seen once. The CDR3 nucleotides are TGTGCCAGCCGCCGGACGGGAGGGACTGAAGCTTTCTTT. As protein: CASRRTGGTEAFF. The genes are TRBV11-1 and TRBJ1-1; D remains ambiguous. The V end was cut by 8 bases, the J end by 5 bases, with 15 bases between. The CDR3 has 13 residues. From germline, CDR1 is SGHAT and CDR2 FQDESV (reference sequence). Full variable domain (remainder filled in from reference TRBV11-1 and TRBJ1-1): EAEVAQSPRYKITEKSQAVAFWCDPISGHATLYWYRQILGQGPELLVQFQDESVVDDSQLPKDRFSAERLKGVDSTLKIQPAELGDSAMYLCASRRTGGTEAFFGQGTRLTVV.

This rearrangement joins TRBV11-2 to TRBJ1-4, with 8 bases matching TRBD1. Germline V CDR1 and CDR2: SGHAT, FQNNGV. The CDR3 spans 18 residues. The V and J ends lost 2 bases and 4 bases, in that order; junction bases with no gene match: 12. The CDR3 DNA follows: TGTGCCAGCAGCTTACCCCGATGGGACAGGAAATATAATGAAAAACTGTTTTTT. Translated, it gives CASSLPRWDRKYNEKLFF. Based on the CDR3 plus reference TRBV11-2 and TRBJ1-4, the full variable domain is EAGVAQSPRYKIIEKRQSVAFWCNPISGHATLYWYQQILGQGPKLLIQFQNNGVVDDSQLPKDRFSAERLKGVDSTLKIQPAKLEDSAVYLCASSLPRWDRKYNEKLFFGSGTQLSVL.

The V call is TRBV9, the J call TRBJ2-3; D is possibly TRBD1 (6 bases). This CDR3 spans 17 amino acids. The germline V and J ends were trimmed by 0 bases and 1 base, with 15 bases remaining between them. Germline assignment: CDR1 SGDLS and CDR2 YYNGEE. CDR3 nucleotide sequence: TGTGCCAGCAGCGTAGATGGACAGCTAGTGGGCACAGATACGCAGTATTTT. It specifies CASSVDGQLVGTDTQYF.

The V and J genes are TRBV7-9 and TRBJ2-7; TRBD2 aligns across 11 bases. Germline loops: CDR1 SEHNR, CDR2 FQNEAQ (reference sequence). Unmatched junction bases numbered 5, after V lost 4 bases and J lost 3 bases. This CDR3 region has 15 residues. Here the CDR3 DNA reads TGTGCCAGCAGCTCCGGACTAGCGGGCCTCTACGAGCAGTACTTC. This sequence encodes CASSSGLAGLYEQYF.

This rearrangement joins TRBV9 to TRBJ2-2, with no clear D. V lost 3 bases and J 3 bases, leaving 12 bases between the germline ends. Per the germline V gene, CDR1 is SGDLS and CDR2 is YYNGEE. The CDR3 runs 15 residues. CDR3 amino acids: CASSGGPADTGELFF. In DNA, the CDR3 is TGTGCCAGCAGCGGAGGCCCGGCGGACACCGGGGAGCTGTTTTTT.

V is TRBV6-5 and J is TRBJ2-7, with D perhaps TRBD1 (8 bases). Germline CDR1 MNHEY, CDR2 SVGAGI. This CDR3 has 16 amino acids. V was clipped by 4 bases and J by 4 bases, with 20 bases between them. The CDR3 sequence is CASSFRGLGGPYEQYF. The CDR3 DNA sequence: TGTGCCAGCAGTTTCAGGGGGCTCGGGGGGCCTTACGAGCAGTACTTC.

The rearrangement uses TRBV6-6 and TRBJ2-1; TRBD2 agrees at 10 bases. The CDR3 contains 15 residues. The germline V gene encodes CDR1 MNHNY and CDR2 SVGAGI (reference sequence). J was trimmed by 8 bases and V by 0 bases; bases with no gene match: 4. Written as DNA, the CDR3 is TGTGCCAGCAGTTACTCGGGGACTAGCGAGTATGAGCAGTTCTTC. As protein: CASSYSGTSEYEQFF.